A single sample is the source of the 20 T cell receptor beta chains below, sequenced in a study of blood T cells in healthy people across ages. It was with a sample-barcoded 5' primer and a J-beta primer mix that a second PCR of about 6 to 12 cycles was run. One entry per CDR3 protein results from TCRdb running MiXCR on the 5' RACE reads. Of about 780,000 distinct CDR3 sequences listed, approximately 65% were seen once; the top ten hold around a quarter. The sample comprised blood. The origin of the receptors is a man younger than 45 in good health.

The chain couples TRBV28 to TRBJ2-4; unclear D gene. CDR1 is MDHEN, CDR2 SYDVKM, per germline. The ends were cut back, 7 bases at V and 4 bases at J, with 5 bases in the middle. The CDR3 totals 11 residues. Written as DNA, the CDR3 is TGTGCCAGCATAAGGAAAAACATTCAGTACTTC. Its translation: CASIRKNIQYF.

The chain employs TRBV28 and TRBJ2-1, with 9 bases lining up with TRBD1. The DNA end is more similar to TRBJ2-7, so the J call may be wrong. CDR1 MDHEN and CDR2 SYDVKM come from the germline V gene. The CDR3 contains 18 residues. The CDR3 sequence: CASSFLGQGSISYNEQYF. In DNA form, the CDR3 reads TGTGCCAGCAGTTTTTTGGGACAGGGAAGTATTTCCTACAATGAGCAGTACTTC.

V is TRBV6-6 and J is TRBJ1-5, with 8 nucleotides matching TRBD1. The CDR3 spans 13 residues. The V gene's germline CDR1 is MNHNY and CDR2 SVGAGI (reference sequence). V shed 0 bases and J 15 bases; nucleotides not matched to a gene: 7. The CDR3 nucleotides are TGTGCCAGCAGTTACTCGAATCCAGGACAGGGGCATTTT. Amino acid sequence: CASSYSNPGQGHF.

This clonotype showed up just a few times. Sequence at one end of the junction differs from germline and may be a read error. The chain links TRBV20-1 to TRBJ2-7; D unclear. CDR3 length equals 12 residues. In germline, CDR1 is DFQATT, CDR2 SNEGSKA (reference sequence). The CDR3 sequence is CSARVFRYGQYF. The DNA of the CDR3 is TGCAGTGCTAGAGTATTTAGATACGGGCAGTACTTC.

The CDR3 reads CASSFDRADTEAFF. In DNA form, the CDR3 reads TGTGCCAGCAGTTTCGACAGGGCCGACACTGAAGCTTTCTTT. The chain employs TRBV6-5 and TRBJ1-1, with 7 positions matching TRBD1. Per the germline V gene, CDR1 is MNHEY and CDR2 is SVGAGI. V lost 4 bases, J lost 3 bases, and 5 bases stayed unmatched. The CDR3 covers 14 residues.

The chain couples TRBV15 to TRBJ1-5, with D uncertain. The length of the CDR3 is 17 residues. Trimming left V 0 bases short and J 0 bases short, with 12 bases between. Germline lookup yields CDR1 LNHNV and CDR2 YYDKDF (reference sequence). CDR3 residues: CATSRDRAPYSNQPQHF. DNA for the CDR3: TGTGCCACCAGCAGAGATCGGGCACCCTATAGCAATCAGCCCCAGCATTTT.

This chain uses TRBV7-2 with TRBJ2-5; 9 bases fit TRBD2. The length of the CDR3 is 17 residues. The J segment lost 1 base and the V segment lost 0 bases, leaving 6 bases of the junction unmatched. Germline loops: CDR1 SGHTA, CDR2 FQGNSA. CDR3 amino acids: CASSLAWAGGLQETQYF. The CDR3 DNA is TGTGCCAGCAGCTTAGCGTGGGCGGGGGGGCTCCAAGAGACCCAGTACTTC.

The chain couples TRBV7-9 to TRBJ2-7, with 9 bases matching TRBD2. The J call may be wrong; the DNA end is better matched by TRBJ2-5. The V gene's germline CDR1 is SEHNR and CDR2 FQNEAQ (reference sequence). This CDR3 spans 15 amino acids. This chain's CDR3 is CASSLGGLAGETQYF. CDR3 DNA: TGTGCCAGCAGCTTAGGGGGACTAGCAGGAGAGACCCAGTACTTC.

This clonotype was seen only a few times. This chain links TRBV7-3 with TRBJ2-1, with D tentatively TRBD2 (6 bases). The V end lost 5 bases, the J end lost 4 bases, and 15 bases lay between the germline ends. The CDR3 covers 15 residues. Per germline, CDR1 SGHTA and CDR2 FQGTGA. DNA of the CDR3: TGTGCCAGCAGCACTACGGCTAGCGCTTACAATGAGCAGTTCTTC. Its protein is CASSTTASAYNEQFF.

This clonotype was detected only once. The CDR3 region is CASSLRQGVQNEQYF. DNA for the CDR3: TGTGCCAGCAGTTTAAGACAGGGGGTTCAGAATGAGCAGTACTTC. The V call is TRBV27, the J call TRBJ2-5, with 9 nucleotides matching TRBD1. The germline V gene encodes CDR1 MNHEY and CDR2 SMNVEV (reference sequence). The CDR3 covers 15 residues. Trimming took 2 bases from V and 11 from J; bases not matched to a gene: 12.

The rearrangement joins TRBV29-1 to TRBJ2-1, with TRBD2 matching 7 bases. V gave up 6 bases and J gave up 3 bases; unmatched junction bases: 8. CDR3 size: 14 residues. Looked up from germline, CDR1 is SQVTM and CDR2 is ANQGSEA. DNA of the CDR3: TGCAGCGTGGCTCGGGCGGGGGACTACAATGAGCAGTTCTTC. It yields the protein CSVARAGDYNEQFF.

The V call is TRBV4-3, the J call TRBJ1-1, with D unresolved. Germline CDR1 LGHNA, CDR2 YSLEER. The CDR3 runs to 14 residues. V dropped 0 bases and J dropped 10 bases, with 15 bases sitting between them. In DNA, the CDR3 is TGCGCCAGCAGCCAAGATTTCTCCGACATGGGAGCTTTCTTT. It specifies CASSQDFSDMGAFF.

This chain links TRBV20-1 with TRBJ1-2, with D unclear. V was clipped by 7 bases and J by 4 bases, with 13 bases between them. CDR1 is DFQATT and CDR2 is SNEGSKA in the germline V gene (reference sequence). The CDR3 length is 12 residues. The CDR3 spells CSVSGRVYGYTF. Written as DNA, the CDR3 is TGCAGTGTCAGCGGGAGGGTCTATGGCTACACCTTC.

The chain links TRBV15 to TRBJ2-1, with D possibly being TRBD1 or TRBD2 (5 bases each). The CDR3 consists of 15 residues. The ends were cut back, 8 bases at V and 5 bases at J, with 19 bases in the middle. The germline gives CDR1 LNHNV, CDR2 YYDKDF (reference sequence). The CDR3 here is CATSLGGQVHNEQFF. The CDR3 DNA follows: TGTGCCACCTCGCTTGGGGGTCAGGTCCACAATGAGCAGTTCTTC.

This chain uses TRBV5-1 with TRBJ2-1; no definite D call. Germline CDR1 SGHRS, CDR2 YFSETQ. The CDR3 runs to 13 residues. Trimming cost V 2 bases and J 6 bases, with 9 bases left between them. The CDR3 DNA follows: TGCGCCAGCAGCTTCGGCCCGTTCAATGAGCAGTTCTTC. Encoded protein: CASSFGPFNEQFF.

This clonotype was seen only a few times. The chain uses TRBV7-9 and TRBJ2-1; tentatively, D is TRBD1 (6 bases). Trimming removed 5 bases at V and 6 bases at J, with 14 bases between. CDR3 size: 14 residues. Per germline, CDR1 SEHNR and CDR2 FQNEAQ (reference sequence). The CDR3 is CASSTDSGGNEQFF. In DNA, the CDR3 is TGTGCCAGCAGCACGGACAGTGGGGGCAATGAGCAGTTCTTC.

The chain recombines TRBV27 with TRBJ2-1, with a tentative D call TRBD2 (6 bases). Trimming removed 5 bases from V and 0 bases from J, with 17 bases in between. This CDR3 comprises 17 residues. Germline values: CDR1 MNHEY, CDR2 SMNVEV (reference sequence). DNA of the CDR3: TGTGCCAGCAGTCTCTCCCCGCTAGCGCTCTCCTACAATGAGCAGTTCTTC. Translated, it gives CASSLSPLALSYNEQFF.

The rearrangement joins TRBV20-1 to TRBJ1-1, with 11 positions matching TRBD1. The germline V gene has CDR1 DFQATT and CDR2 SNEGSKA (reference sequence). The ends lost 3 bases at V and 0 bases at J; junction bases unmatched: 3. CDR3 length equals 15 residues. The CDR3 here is CSASGTGGMNTEAFF. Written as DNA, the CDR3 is TGCAGTGCTAGCGGGACAGGGGGTATGAACACTGAAGCTTTCTTT.

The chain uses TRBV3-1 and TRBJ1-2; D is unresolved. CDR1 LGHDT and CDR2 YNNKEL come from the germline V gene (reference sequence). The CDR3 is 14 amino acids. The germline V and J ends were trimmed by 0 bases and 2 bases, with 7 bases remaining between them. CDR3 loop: CASSQEPGNYGYTF. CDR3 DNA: TGTGCCAGCAGCCAAGAACCGGGGAACTATGGCTACACCTTC. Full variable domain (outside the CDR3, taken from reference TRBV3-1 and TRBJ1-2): DTAVSQTPKYLVTQMGNDKSIKCEQNLGHDTMYWYKQDSKKFLKIMFSYNNKELIINETVPNRFSPKSPDKAHLNLHINSLELGDSAVYFCASSQEPGNYGYTFGSGTRLTVV.

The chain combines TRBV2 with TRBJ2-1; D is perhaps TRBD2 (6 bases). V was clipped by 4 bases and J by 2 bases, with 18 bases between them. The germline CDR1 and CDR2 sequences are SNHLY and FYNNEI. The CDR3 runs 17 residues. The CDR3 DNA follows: TGTGCCAGCAGTGTCCCTATGGGCGGGGTAACCTACAATGAGCAGTTCTTC. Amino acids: CASSVPMGGVTYNEQFF.